The next 8 T cell receptor beta chains were all read from a single sample in a study of regulatory T cells in long-lasting Graves disease. To make TCR beta libraries, researchers used iRepertoire HTBI primers and Arm-PCR of CDR3 regions. TCRdb re-called the multiplex PCR reads through MiXCR, storing one row per CDR3 protein. The repertoire holds around 300,000 distinct CDR3 sequences, with roughly 21% as singletons. Time point described: persistent/refractory GD, antithyroid drugs over 5 years with positive TRAb. RNA isolated from PBMCs was used to make the TCR library. The specimen comprised peripheral blood mononuclear cells (PBMCs), sampled when the disease was refractory, from a patient treated with antithyroid drugs. The source is a female donor with Graves disease.

This clonotype was recorded at least ten times. The chain couples TRBV28 to TRBJ1-2, with 9 bases aligning to TRBD1. With V trimmed by 6 bases and J by 8 bases, 10 bases remained unmatched. From germline, CDR1 is MDHEN and CDR2 SYDVKM. This CDR3 has 14 residues. In nucleotides, the CDR3 is TGTGCCAGCAGCCCCGGGACAGGGAACCTCGGCTACACCTTC. Translation: CASSPGTGNLGYTF.

This clonotype has at least ten counts. The CDR3, as DNA: TGTGCCAGCACTCCAAGTTCCGTACGAACCGGGGAGCTGTTTTTT. As protein: CASTPSSVRTGELFF. V is TRBV2 and J is TRBJ2-2; D not certain. Germline CDR1 SNHLY, CDR2 FYNNEI. V gave up 7 bases and J gave up 5 bases, with 17 bases separating them. CDR3 size: 15 residues.

This clonotype was seen at least ten times. V and J are TRBV5-1 and TRBJ2-7; 7 bases fit TRBD1. Germline V CDR1 and CDR2: SGHRS, YFSETQ. Unmatched junction bases numbered 4, after V lost 3 bases and J lost 1 base. This CDR3 comprises 14 residues. The CDR3 loop reads CASSSSTGSYEQYF. In DNA, the CDR3 is TGCGCCAGCAGCTCGTCGACAGGGTCCTACGAGCAGTACTTC.

The chain has TRBV20-1 and TRBJ2-7; D is undetermined. The V gene lost 2 bases and the J gene lost 2 bases, with 10 bases spanning the gap. The CDR3 extends over 13 amino acids. Germline CDR1 and CDR2: DFQATT and SNEGSKA (reference sequence). CDR3 sequence: CSARSSSAYEQYF. CDR3 bases: TGCAGTGCTAGATCCAGTTCAGCCTACGAGCAGTACTTC.

The chain joins TRBV3-1 to TRBJ1-5; D is unclear. V lost 1 base and J lost 9, with 10 bases in between. Germline V CDR1 and CDR2: LGHDT, YNNKEL (reference sequence). CDR3 size: 13 residues. The CDR3 here is CASSQGPLGPQHF. The CDR3 nucleotides are TGTGCCAGCAGCCAAGGGCCTCTGGGGCCCCAGCATTTT.

This clonotype was counted many times. This chain links TRBV11-2 with TRBJ1-2; D is uncertain. This CDR3 contains 13 residues. Trimming cost V 8 bases and J 8 bases, with 18 bases left between them. Germline V gene data show CDR1 as SGHAT and CDR2 as FQNNGV. The CDR3: CASSPAGGDGYTF. DNA for the CDR3: TGTGCCAGCTCCCCCGCGGGTGGAGACGGCTACACCTTC.

This clonotype was picked up many times. The CDR3 loop is CASSLEAKYNEQFF. The DNA for the CDR3 is TGTGCCAGCAGTTTGGAGGCCAAGTACAATGAGCAGTTCTTC. This chain uses TRBV28 with TRBJ2-1; D is perhaps TRBD2 (5 bases). V lost 3 bases and J 4 bases, leaving 10 bases between the germline ends. The length of the CDR3 is 14 residues. CDR1 and CDR2 (germline): MDHEN, SYDVKM.

The table lists this clonotype with many counts. The chain links TRBV2 to TRBJ2-5; D possibly matches TRBD1 or TRBD2 (5 bases each). Germline-derived CDR1 and CDR2 are SNHLY and FYNNEI. The CDR3 runs 11 residues. The germline V and J ends were trimmed by 4 bases and 7 bases, with 7 bases remaining between them. The CDR3 is CASSVGGTQYF. The CDR3 DNA sequence: TGTGCCAGCAGTGTTGGGGGGACCCAGTACTTC.